The sequence of this T cell receptor (beta chain) was determined in a study of blood T cell repertoires in COVID-19. Looking at the study overall: Sample material is recorded as cDNA or gDNA derived from T cells, B-cell-depleted T cells, or PBMCs.

TCRdb's copy holds only in-frame clones and misses some; the assay was immunoSEQ multiplex PCR. Among under 250,000 clones, about nine tenths were seen once, and the ten largest hold 6% to 6.5%. Germline-derived CDR1 and CDR2 are MNHEY and SMNVEV (reference sequence). V was cut by 5 bases and J by 6 bases, with 15 bases left in between. The CDR3 has 14 amino acids. Enrollment of patients from Seattle took place during active infection, with longitudinal follow-up. The source is a woman under 40 with COVID-19, enrolled during active disease. The sample comprised peripheral blood. V is TRBV27 and J is TRBJ2-3; the D is unclear. DNA of the CDR3: TGTGCCAGCAGTCAACAGTACGGTACGGATACGCAGTATTTT. This gives the protein CASSQQYGTDTQYF.